Listed below are T cell receptor beta chains from one sample, sequenced in a study of yellow fever vaccine responses in identical twins. TCRdb reprocessed the RT-PCR reads via MiXCR and lists one record per CDR3 protein. The sample carries approximately 2,500 distinct CDR3 sequences, about 86% recorded once. This material consisted of T cells from blood (PBMCs), unsorted or a sorted subset (not recorded which), taken before or after yellow fever vaccination (not recorded which). The receptors come from a young woman who received the yellow fever vaccine. The CDR3 runs from the conserved cysteine through the conserved F or W. D genes are given only for firm matches. Only part of the rows carry a size: once, few, many, or a class if the clone is expanded.

j_call: TRBJ1-1; v_call: TRBV12-3/TRBV12-4; cdr3_length: 13; d_call: TRBD1; clone_size: .; cdr3_aa: CASTRTGTSEAFF; cdr3_nt: TGTGCCAGCACCCGGACAGGAACCTCTGAAGCTTTCTTT
j_call: TRBJ2-7; v_call: TRBV4-2; cdr3_length: 16; d_call: .; clone_size: once; cdr3_aa: CASSQDPGTPSYEQYF; cdr3_nt: TGTGCCAGCAGCCAAGATCCCGGGACCCCATCCTACGAGCAGTACTTC
j_call: TRBJ2-3; v_call: TRBV11-2; cdr3_length: 17; d_call: .; clone_size: .; cdr3_aa: CASSLDPAWPGTDTQYF; cdr3_nt: TGTGCCAGCAGCTTAGACCCCGCCTGGCCCGGGACAGATACGCAGTATTTT
j_call: TRBJ2-3; v_call: TRBV10-3; cdr3_length: 17; d_call: TRBD1; clone_size: few; cdr3_aa: CAISEGQGASSTDTQYF; cdr3_nt: TGTGCCATCAGTGAGGGACAGGGGGCTTCGAGCACAGATACGCAGTATTTT
j_call: TRBJ2-3; v_call: TRBV11-1; cdr3_length: 13; d_call: .; clone_size: .; cdr3_aa: CASSPLLTDTQYF; cdr3_nt: TGTGCCAGCAGCCCCCTCCTCACAGATACGCAGTATTTT
j_call: TRBJ2-3; v_call: TRBV6-1; cdr3_length: 16; d_call: TRBD2; clone_size: few; cdr3_aa: CASSRLGLAGVDTQYF; cdr3_nt: TGTGCCAGCAGTCGTTTGGGACTAGCGGGAGTAGATACGCAGTATTTT
j_call: TRBJ2-1; v_call: TRBV11-3; cdr3_length: 17; d_call: .; clone_size: .; cdr3_aa: CASSPRSSPSSYNEQFF; cdr3_nt: TGTGCCAGCAGCCCAAGGAGTAGTCCGAGCTCCTACAATGAGCAGTTCTTC
j_call: TRBJ2-1; v_call: TRBV15; cdr3_length: 18; d_call: TRBD2; clone_size: .; cdr3_aa: CATSRGVGVGGRANEQFF; cdr3_nt: TGTGCCACCAGCAGAGGAGTCGGCGTGGGCGGGAGGGCCAATGAGCAGTTCTTC
j_call: TRBJ2-7; v_call: TRBV7-3; cdr3_length: 15; d_call: .; clone_size: .; cdr3_aa: CASSPGLGANYEQYF; cdr3_nt: TGTGCCAGCAGCCCAGGTCTGGGGGCGAATTACGAGCAGTACTTC
j_call: TRBJ1-3; v_call: TRBV11-1; cdr3_length: 15; d_call: .; clone_size: .; cdr3_aa: CASSLGGLSGNTIYF; cdr3_nt: TGTGCCAGCAGCTTAGGGGGGCTCTCTGGAAACACCATATATTTT
j_call: TRBJ2-3; v_call: TRBV4-3; cdr3_length: 17; d_call: .; clone_size: .; cdr3_aa: CASSHPRRGASTDTQYF; cdr3_nt: TGCGCCAGCAGCCATCCCCGGAGGGGAGCGAGCACAGATACGCAGTATTTT
j_call: TRBJ2-7; v_call: TRBV4-3; cdr3_length: 13; d_call: .; clone_size: .; cdr3_aa: CASSHSLSYEQYF; cdr3_nt: TGCGCCAGCAGCCATTCCCTGTCATACGAGCAGTACTTC
j_call: TRBJ2-1; v_call: TRBV20-1; cdr3_length: 14; d_call: .; clone_size: .; cdr3_aa: CSARELAGYNEQFF; cdr3_nt: TGCAGTGCTAGAGAGCTAGCTGGGTACAATGAGCAGTTCTTC
j_call: TRBJ2-3; v_call: TRBV10-1; cdr3_length: 15; d_call: .; clone_size: few; cdr3_aa: CASSDSTDSTDTQYF; cdr3_nt: TGCGCCAGCAGTGATTCGACTGATAGCACAGATACGCAGTATTTT
j_call: TRBJ1-5; v_call: TRBV6-1; cdr3_length: 14; d_call: .; clone_size: .; cdr3_aa: CASSGWEPNQPQHF; cdr3_nt: TGTGCCAGCAGTGGGTGGGAACCCAATCAGCCCCAGCATTTT
j_call: TRBJ2-7; v_call: TRBV6-2/TRBV6-3; cdr3_length: 14; d_call: TRBD2; clone_size: few; cdr3_aa: CASSNSGIAYEQYF; cdr3_nt: TGTGCCAGCAGCAATAGCGGGATCGCCTACGAGCAGTACTTC
j_call: TRBJ2-7; v_call: TRBV4-1; cdr3_length: 14; d_call: .; clone_size: .; cdr3_aa: CASSVTGSSYEQYF; cdr3_nt: TGCGCCAGCAGCGTAACAGGGAGCTCCTACGAGCAGTACTTC
j_call: TRBJ1-2; v_call: TRBV2; cdr3_length: 10; d_call: .; clone_size: .; cdr3_aa: CASGVEGYTF; cdr3_nt: TGTGCCAGCGGGGTGGAAGGCTACACCTTC
j_call: TRBJ2-1; v_call: TRBV7-6; cdr3_length: 13; d_call: .; clone_size: .; cdr3_aa: CASSFEDYNEQFF; cdr3_nt: TGTGCCAGCAGCTTCGAAGATTACAATGAGCAGTTCTTC
j_call: TRBJ2-1; v_call: TRBV4-1; cdr3_length: 14; d_call: .; clone_size: few; cdr3_aa: CASGTEGGYNEQFF; cdr3_nt: TGCGCCAGCGGGACGGAGGGGGGTTACAATGAGCAGTTCTTC
j_call: TRBJ2-7; v_call: TRBV7-6; cdr3_length: 13; d_call: .; clone_size: .; cdr3_aa: CASSLDKHYEQYF; cdr3_nt: TGTGCCAGCAGCTTAGACAAACATTACGAGCAGTACTTC
j_call: TRBJ2-1; v_call: TRBV4-2; cdr3_length: 15; d_call: .; clone_size: once; cdr3_aa: CASSQGTGEVNEQFF; cdr3_nt: TGTGCCAGCAGCCAAGGAACGGGAGAGGTCAATGAGCAGTTCTTC
j_call: TRBJ2-1; v_call: TRBV7-6; cdr3_length: 14; d_call: .; clone_size: .; cdr3_aa: CASSFGSSYNEQFF; cdr3_nt: TGTGCCAGCAGCTTCGGGAGCTCCTACAATGAGCAGTTCTTC
j_call: TRBJ1-2; v_call: TRBV6-1; cdr3_length: 17; d_call: .; clone_size: .; cdr3_aa: CASSETLGGAGDYGYTF; cdr3_nt: TGTGCCAGCAGTGAAACCCTCGGGGGGGCAGGCGACTATGGCTACACCTTC
j_call: TRBJ2-7; v_call: TRBV2; cdr3_length: 14; d_call: .; clone_size: .; cdr3_aa: CASSESDPAYEQYF; cdr3_nt: TGTGCCAGCAGTGAATCGGACCCAGCCTACGAGCAGTACTTC
j_call: TRBJ2-7; v_call: TRBV4-3; cdr3_length: 13; d_call: .; clone_size: .; cdr3_aa: CASSQSPFYEQYF; cdr3_nt: TGCGCCAGCAGCCAATCTCCTTTCTACGAGCAGTACTTC
j_call: TRBJ1-1; v_call: TRBV4-1; cdr3_length: 14; d_call: TRBD1; clone_size: .; cdr3_aa: CASSQSTGVTEAFF; cdr3_nt: TGCGCCAGCAGCCAATCGACAGGGGTAACTGAAGCTTTCTTT
j_call: TRBJ1-2; v_call: TRBV10-3; cdr3_length: 14; d_call: .; clone_size: .; cdr3_aa: CAISETAVNYGYTF; cdr3_nt: TGTGCCATCAGTGAGACAGCGGTTAACTATGGCTACACCTTC
j_call: TRBJ1-4; v_call: TRBV10-3; cdr3_length: 13; d_call: TRBD1; clone_size: few; cdr3_aa: CAARDSSNEKLFF; cdr3_nt: TGTGCCGCAAGGGACAGCTCTAATGAAAAACTGTTTTTT
j_call: TRBJ2-3; v_call: TRBV11-3; cdr3_length: 15; d_call: .; clone_size: .; cdr3_aa: CASSSLGGLTDTQYF; cdr3_nt: TGTGCCAGCAGCTCTTTGGGGGGCCTCACAGATACGCAGTATTTT
j_call: TRBJ2-2; v_call: TRBV11-1; cdr3_length: 15; d_call: .; clone_size: .; cdr3_aa: CASSLALGPSGELFF; cdr3_nt: TGTGCCAGCAGCTTAGCGCTTGGACCCAGTGGGGAGCTGTTTTTT
j_call: TRBJ2-7; v_call: TRBV10-3; cdr3_length: 14; d_call: .; clone_size: .; cdr3_aa: CAISGWGQTDEQYF; cdr3_nt: TGTGCCATCAGTGGGTGGGGACAAACGGACGAGCAGTACTTC
j_call: TRBJ2-3; v_call: TRBV7-2; cdr3_length: 13; d_call: .; clone_size: .; cdr3_aa: CASSLGSEDTQYF; cdr3_nt: TGTGCCAGCAGCTTAGGTTCGGAAGATACGCAGTATTTT
j_call: TRBJ2-3; v_call: TRBV11-3; cdr3_length: 17; d_call: TRBD2; clone_size: .; cdr3_aa: CASSLARLAGTRNTQYF; cdr3_nt: TGTGCCAGCAGCTTAGCGAGACTAGCGGGGACCCGGAATACGCAGTATTTT
j_call: TRBJ2-7; v_call: TRBV13; cdr3_length: 16; d_call: TRBD2; clone_size: .; cdr3_aa: CASSLPLGGSSYEQYF; cdr3_nt: TGTGCCAGCAGCCTCCCCCTGGGCGGGAGCTCCTACGAGCAGTACTTC
j_call: TRBJ2-3; v_call: TRBV11-2; cdr3_length: 16; d_call: .; clone_size: .; cdr3_aa: CASSLVGGPKADTQYF; cdr3_nt: TGTGCCAGCAGCTTAGTTGGCGGGCCAAAGGCAGATACGCAGTATTTT
j_call: TRBJ1-1; v_call: TRBV7-3; cdr3_length: 15; d_call: .; clone_size: .; cdr3_aa: CASSLFRVGDTEAFF; cdr3_nt: TGTGCCAGCAGCTTATTTCGGGTAGGAGACACTGAAGCTTTCTTT
j_call: TRBJ2-1; v_call: TRBV15; cdr3_length: 13; d_call: .; clone_size: .; cdr3_aa: CATSGSTGNEQFF; cdr3_nt: TGTGCCACCAGCGGTAGCACTGGGAATGAGCAGTTCTTC
j_call: TRBJ1-2; v_call: TRBV6-2/TRBV6-3; cdr3_length: 13; d_call: .; clone_size: .; cdr3_aa: CASSYGRPDGYTF; cdr3_nt: TGTGCCAGCAGTTACGGCAGGCCGGATGGCTACACCTTC
j_call: TRBJ1-1; v_call: TRBV7-7; cdr3_length: 13; d_call: .; clone_size: .; cdr3_aa: CASSLAPGTEAFF; cdr3_nt: TGTGCTAGCAGCTTAGCACCGGGCACTGAAGCTTTCTTT
j_call: TRBJ1-5; v_call: TRBV6-2/TRBV6-3; cdr3_length: 15; d_call: .; clone_size: .; cdr3_aa: CASSYSNRGSKPQHF; cdr3_nt: TGTGCCAGCAGTTACTCGAACCGGGGTTCGAAGCCCCAGCATTTT
j_call: TRBJ2-1; v_call: TRBV10-3; cdr3_length: 14; d_call: TRBD2; clone_size: .; cdr3_aa: CATEGLAGGNEQFF; cdr3_nt: TGTGCCACTGAGGGACTAGCGGGTGGCAATGAGCAGTTCTTC
j_call: TRBJ2-7; v_call: TRBV4-2; cdr3_length: 15; d_call: .; clone_size: .; cdr3_aa: CASTPNRGSSYEQYF; cdr3_nt: TGTGCCAGCACCCCAAATAGAGGATCTTCCTACGAGCAGTACTTC
j_call: TRBJ1-1; v_call: TRBV27; cdr3_length: 13; d_call: .; clone_size: .; cdr3_aa: CASSSLRRAEAFF; cdr3_nt: TGTGCCAGCAGTTCACTCCGACGCGCTGAAGCTTTCTTT
j_call: TRBJ1-2; v_call: TRBV4-1; cdr3_length: 18; d_call: TRBD1; clone_size: few; cdr3_aa: CASSQDLTQGPVYYGYTF; cdr3_nt: TGCGCCAGCAGCCAAGATCTTACACAGGGGCCCGTATACTATGGCTACACCTTC
j_call: TRBJ1-1; v_call: TRBV6-1; cdr3_length: 13; d_call: .; clone_size: .; cdr3_aa: CASMLATGRSAFF; cdr3_nt: TGTGCCAGCATGCTAGCTACAGGGCGCTCGGCTTTCTTT
j_call: TRBJ2-7; v_call: TRBV12-3/TRBV12-4; cdr3_length: 11; d_call: .; clone_size: .; cdr3_aa: CASSPGYEQYF; cdr3_nt: TGTGCCAGCAGCCCCGGCTACGAGCAGTACTTC
j_call: TRBJ2-1; v_call: TRBV11-2; cdr3_length: 16; d_call: TRBD2; clone_size: .; cdr3_aa: CASSPGTSGRNNEQFF; cdr3_nt: TGTGCCAGCAGCCCCGGGACTAGCGGGAGAAACAATGAGCAGTTCTTC
j_call: TRBJ2-7; v_call: TRBV28; cdr3_length: 12; d_call: .; clone_size: once; cdr3_aa: CASSLSAYEQYF; cdr3_nt: TGTGCCAGCAGTTTATCGGCCTACGAGCAGTACTTC
j_call: TRBJ1-4; v_call: TRBV7-9; cdr3_length: 16; d_call: TRBD1; clone_size: .; cdr3_aa: CASSQGQPATNEKLFF; cdr3_nt: TGTGCCAGCAGCCAGGGACAGCCTGCAACTAATGAAAAACTGTTTTTT
j_call: TRBJ1-1; v_call: TRBV10-1; cdr3_length: 13; d_call: TRBD1; clone_size: once; cdr3_aa: CASSDPGTGGAFF; cdr3_nt: TGCGCCAGCAGTGACCCCGGGACAGGGGGGGCTTTCTTT
j_call: TRBJ2-3; v_call: TRBV7-3; cdr3_length: 17; d_call: TRBD2; clone_size: .; cdr3_aa: CASSLLGRDPRADTQYF; cdr3_nt: TGTGCCAGCAGCTTATTGGGGAGGGATCCCAGAGCAGATACGCAGTATTTT
j_call: TRBJ2-2; v_call: TRBV11-1; cdr3_length: 16; d_call: TRBD2; clone_size: .; cdr3_aa: CASSSLAGGRSGELFF; cdr3_nt: TGTGCCAGCAGCTCTTTAGCGGGGGGCCGGTCCGGGGAGCTGTTTTTT
j_call: TRBJ1-2; v_call: TRBV10-3; cdr3_length: 13; d_call: .; clone_size: .; cdr3_aa: CAISPDGSYGYTF; cdr3_nt: TGTGCCATCAGCCCGGACGGAAGCTATGGCTACACCTTC
j_call: TRBJ2-1; v_call: TRBV10-1; cdr3_length: 14; d_call: .; clone_size: .; cdr3_aa: CASRVRGSYNEQFF; cdr3_nt: TGCGCCAGCAGAGTTAGAGGGTCCTACAATGAGCAGTTCTTC
j_call: TRBJ1-5; v_call: TRBV4-1; cdr3_length: 16; d_call: .; clone_size: once; cdr3_aa: CASSQDLVGGNQPQHF; cdr3_nt: TGCGCCAGCAGCCAAGATTTGGTAGGGGGCAATCAGCCCCAGCATTTT